The rows below give T cell receptor beta chains drawn from one sample of a study of cytomegalovirus exposure and HLA in healthy donors. Here immunoSEQ multiplex PCR was the method, and the copy in TCRdb shows in-frame clones only, minus some. The sample lists roughly 52,000 clones, approximately 85% seen once, with approximately 6.4% in the top ten. Specimen: PBMCs. All receptors come from a woman in her thirties in good health and CMV-seronegative. The CDR3 runs from the conserved cysteine through the conserved F or W. The size field is filled for only some rows; it gives once, few, many or a size class.

>TRBV30|TRBJ1-1|-
CAWRVGGFGFRAEAFF
>TRBV5-6|TRBJ2-2|-
CASSPGWASANTGELFF
>TRBV6-5|TRBJ2-3|-
CASSYRGLSTDTQYF
>TRBV4-1|TRBJ2-1|-
CASSQVRGTYNEQFF
>TRBV6-1|TRBJ2-1|-
CASRMLAGGNEQFF
>TRBV29-1|TRBJ2-3|-
CSVRSGTGKGDTQYF
>TRBV28|TRBJ2-7|once
CASSFDSLSEQYF
>TRBV7-2|TRBJ2-7|-
CASSLVPGGREQYF
>TRBV11-1|TRBJ2-1|-
CASSFPGLAGYNEQFF
>TRBV6-5|TRBJ2-3|-
CASSRTGIYTDTQYF
>TRBV27|TRBJ1-1|-
CASRTTGLGNTEAFF
>TRBV28|TRBJ2-7|-
CASLTGDLLEQYF
>TRBV4-1|TRBJ2-1|once
CASSKTSNEQFF
>TRBV18|TRBJ1-1|-
CASSPTPDTEAFF
>TRBV7-8|TRBJ1-2|-
CASSLVKQGGAYGTSYGYTF
>TRBV4-1|TRBJ2-3|-
CASSRTSGSTDTQYF
>TRBV28|TRBJ2-5|once
CASSLITSQETQYF
>TRBV19|TRBJ1-2|-
CARGGQGADYGYTF
>TRBV7-8|TRBJ1-1|-
CASSSGGNMNTEAFF